Listed here are 21 T cell receptor beta chains from one sample, sequenced in a study of control samples from healthy donors and cancer patients. The method was immunoSEQ multiplex PCR; TCRdb's version includes in-frame clones alone and lacks a portion of them. The sample has 90,000 to 150,000 clones, approximately 89% seen once. The sequencing sample was made of blood. These receptors were collected from a man in his forties in good health.

The chain is built from TRBV4-1 and TRBJ2-3, with D tentatively TRBD1 (6 bases). The V end lost 0 bases, the J end lost 1 base, and 11 bases lay between the germline ends. This CDR3 comprises 16 residues. Looked up from germline, CDR1 is MGHRA and CDR2 is YSYEKL. The CDR3 loop reads CASSQDQGLGTDTQYF. In nucleotides, the CDR3 is TGCGCCAGCAGCCAAGATCAGGGGTTAGGCACAGATACGCAGTATTTT.

The rearrangement uses TRBV7-2 and TRBJ2-7; D ambiguous. CDR1 and CDR2 (germline): SGHTA, FQGNSA. Trimming shortened V by 1 base and J by 7 bases, and 5 bases separated the two germline ends. The CDR3 totals 11 residues. CDR3 in DNA: TGTGCCAGCAGCTTAGTCGTGGAGCAGTACTTC. This encodes CASSLVVEQYF.

The rearrangement joins TRBV6-4 to TRBJ2-3, with 9 bases fitting TRBD2. V lost 3 bases to trimming and J lost 2 bases; unmatched junction nucleotides: 3. The CDR3 extends over 15 amino acids. Germline loops: CDR1 MRHNA, CDR2 SNTAGT. The CDR3 bases are TGTGCCAGCAGTGAGAGCGGGGGGAACACAGATACGCAGTATTTT. Its translation: CASSESGGNTDTQYF.

This sequence joins TRBV9 and TRBJ1-1, with D possibly being TRBD1 (5 bases). The CDR3 contains 16 residues. The germline CDR1 and CDR2 sequences are SGDLS and YYNGEE. V was cut by 3 bases and J by 7 bases, with 22 bases left in between. The CDR3, as DNA: TGTGCCAGCAGCGCCAGCGGGATGGGAGGGAGGGGTGAAGCTTTCTTT. It translates to CASSASGMGGRGEAFF.

The chain has TRBV10-2 and TRBJ2-1; 7 bases match TRBD2. Germline V CDR1 and CDR2: WSHSY, SAAADI. V trimming: 3 bases; J trimming: 0 bases; junction bases outside the gene matches: 2. The CDR3 is 15 residues long. CDR3 sequence: CASSDWGGSYNEQFF. DNA for the CDR3: TGCGCCAGCAGTGATTGGGGGGGCTCCTACAATGAGCAGTTCTTC.

This clone was seen a handful of times. The chain has TRBV19 and TRBJ1-2, with TRBD1 identical over 7 bases. The V gene's germline CDR1 is LNHDA and CDR2 SQIVND (reference sequence). J lost 5 bases, V lost 6 bases, and 6 bases had no gene match. The CDR3 length is 13 residues. CDR3 nucleotide sequence: TGTGCCAGTAGCAGAGACAGGGTATATGGCTACACCTTC. Protein: CASSRDRVYGYTF.

The chain joins TRBV24-1 to TRBJ1-3; 8 bases align to TRBD1. Germline V gives CDR1 KGHDR, CDR2 SFDVKD. The CDR3 runs to 19 residues. Unmatched junction bases numbered 10, after V lost 1 base and J lost 0 bases. The CDR3 DNA sequence: TGTGCCACCAGTGATTTAATGTGGGGACAGGACCCCTCTGGAAACACCATATATTTT. Its translation is CATSDLMWGQDPSGNTIYF.

This chain joins TRBV3-1 (or the pseudogene TRBV3-2) and TRBJ1-5; no clear D. CDR1 and CDR2 (germline): LGHDT, YNNKEL (reference sequence). The CDR3 totals 14 residues. Trimming removed 1 base at V and 0 bases at J, with 4 bases between. In nucleotides, the CDR3 is TGTGCCAGCAGCCAAGGGTATAGCAATCAGCCCCAGCATTTT. Translated: CASSQGYSNQPQHF.

The V gene is TRBV29-1, the J gene TRBJ2-1; 8 nucleotides agree with TRBD2. The CDR3 totals 14 residues. J was trimmed by 6 bases and V by 7 bases; bases with no gene match: 11. Germline loops: CDR1 SQVTM, CDR2 ANQGSEA. CDR3 DNA sequence: TGCAGCGCTCCCGGGGGGGCCGGTGTCAATGAGCAGTTCTTC. Translated, it gives CSAPGGAGVNEQFF.

This clone was seen just once. The chain employs TRBV6-1 and TRBJ2-7; D not resolved. The CDR3 is 15 residues long. Germline assignment: CDR1 MNHNS and CDR2 SASEGT. V dropped 2 bases and J dropped 6 bases, with 17 bases sitting between them. The CDR3 region has the DNA TGTGCCAGCAGTGAATCCCATGGGGTGGGGTCCGAGCAGTACTTC. Encoded protein: CASSESHGVGSEQYF.

Comments on this clone: Other nucleotide sequences in the sample specify the same CDR3. The chain couples TRBV2 to TRBJ1-5; TRBD1 aligns across 7 bases. CDR3 size: 18 residues. V was pared by 5 bases and J by 4 bases, with 17 bases of the junction left unmatched. From germline, CDR1 is SNHLY and CDR2 FYNNEI. CDR3 amino acids: CASSPITATGPTNQPQHF. CDR3 DNA sequence: TGTGCCAGCAGTCCCATTACCGCGACAGGGCCAACGAATCAGCCCCAGCATTTT.

This clone was counted ten times or more. This chain links TRBV9 with TRBJ1-3, with D perhaps matching TRBD1 (6 bases). CDR1 is SGDLS, CDR2 YYNGEE, per germline. Trimming pared 3 bases from V and 1 base from J, leaving 17 bases between. This CDR3 has 17 amino acids. The CDR3 DNA follows: TGTGCCAGCAGCGGGGGGGGCAGATTCCTTTCTGGAAACACCATATATTTT. Its protein product is CASSGGGRFLSGNTIYF.

The chain carries TRBV18 and TRBJ1-2; D unresolved. Germline V lookup: CDR1 KGHSH, CDR2 LQKENI. The V end was cut by 3 bases, the J end by 0 bases, with 14 bases between. This CDR3 comprises 16 residues. CDR3 sequence reads: CASSPSFVGANYGYTF. CDR3 bases: TGTGCCAGCTCACCTTCTTTTGTCGGGGCTAACTATGGCTACACCTTC.

J is TRBJ1-1 and V is TRBV6-1; D gene uncertain. V lost 1 base and J lost 3, with 9 bases in between. CDR3 length: 14 amino acids. Germline assignment: CDR1 MNHNS and CDR2 SASEGT. For the CDR3, the DNA is TGTGCCAGCAGTGAAGGCCAAAGGGACACTGAAGCTTTCTTT. Amino acids: CASSEGQRDTEAFF.

This chain connects TRBV28 to TRBJ1-3, with D tentatively TRBD1 (5 bases). This CDR3 has 14 residues. Per germline, CDR1 MDHEN and CDR2 SYDVKM. V was pared by 3 bases and J by 7 bases, with 13 bases between. The CDR3 spells CASSLVRGPNTIYF. In DNA form, the CDR3 reads TGTGCCAGCAGTTTGGTTAGGGGCCCGAACACCATATATTTT. Supplemented by reference TRBV28 and TRBJ1-3, the full variable domain reads DVKVTQSSRYLVKRTGEKVFLECVQDMDHENMFWYRQDPGLGLRLIYFSYDVKMKEKGDIPEGYSVSREKKERFSLILESASTNQTSMYLCASSLVRGPNTIYFGEGSWLTVV.

The chain has TRBV4-1 and TRBJ2-7, with D possibly being TRBD1 (6 bases). The CDR3 totals 15 residues. With 5 bases removed from V and 1 base from J, the gap between germline ends came to 15 bases. The germline CDR1 and CDR2 sequences are MGHRA and YSYEKL. CDR3 nucleotide sequence: TGCGCCAGCAGCGCCGGGACACAGTCGTCCTACGAGCAGTACTTC. Amino acids: CASSAGTQSSYEQYF.

The chain couples TRBV27 to TRBJ2-2, with D uncertain. CDR1 and CDR2 from the germline V gene are MNHEY and SMNVEV (reference sequence). CDR3 length equals 14 residues. V was pared by 2 bases and J by 2 bases, with 6 bases between. CDR3 sequence (DNA): TGTGCCAGCAGTTTAGCTAGTAACACCGGGGAGCTGTTTTTT. It specifies CASSLASNTGELFF.

The chain couples TRBV30 to TRBJ1-2; TRBD1 agrees at 7 bases. The CDR3 extends over 12 amino acids. Looked up from germline, CDR1 is GTSNPN and CDR2 is SVGIG (reference sequence). Losses at the gene ends were 3 bases for V and 8 bases for J; bases not matched to a gene: 6. Here the CDR3 reads CAWSLTGSGYTF. CDR3 in DNA: TGTGCCTGGAGCTTGACAGGGTCCGGCTACACCTTC.

This sequence joins TRBV19 and TRBJ1-2, with 8 bases fitting TRBD1. This CDR3 has 15 residues. The V and J ends lost 0 bases and 3 bases, in that order; junction bases with no gene match: 3. Germline lookup yields CDR1 LNHDA and CDR2 SQIVND (reference sequence). As DNA, the CDR3 is TGTGCCAGTAGTATAGATTGGGGACAGGACTATGGCTACACCTTC. Amino acid sequence: CASSIDWGQDYGYTF.

This chain joins TRBV19 and TRBJ1-3, with D unresolved. V shed 5 bases and J shed 9 bases, with 14 bases lying between them. This CDR3 spans 13 amino acids. From germline, CDR1 is LNHDA and CDR2 SQIVND (reference sequence). The CDR3: CASSEGSPGTIYF. CDR3 bases: TGTGCCAGTAGTGAAGGGTCCCCAGGCACCATATATTTT.

The genes are TRBV6-1 and TRBJ2-7; 8 nucleotides line up with TRBD1. The CDR3 spans 15 residues. Germline V lookup: CDR1 MNHNS, CDR2 SASEGT. With 2 bases clipped from V and 6 bases from J, the junction kept 9 bases outside the gene matches. The CDR3 protein is CASSEPLVRGREQYF. CDR3 in DNA: TGTGCCAGCAGTGAACCCTTAGTCAGGGGGCGCGAGCAGTACTTC.